The 18 T cell receptor beta chains listed next were all sequenced from one sample in a study of T cells after yellow fever vaccination. TCRdb recomputed calls from the 5' RACE reads with MiXCR, one row per CDR3 protein. The repertoire consists of hundreds of thousands of distinct CDR3 sequences, with 7.5% to 9.5% occurring once and the leading ten covering about 3.7%. The sample in question was CD4+ T cells sorted from PBMCs, obtained 5 days after the yellow fever booster vaccination. The receptors derive from a man younger than 35 who received the YFV17D yellow fever vaccine.

This clonotype has more than one count but fewer than ten. The V and J genes are TRBV6-5 and TRBJ1-5; D call uncertain. The CDR3 sequence is 13 residues long. The germline gives CDR1 MNHEY, CDR2 SVGAGI. Trimming shortened V by 2 bases and J by 5 bases, and 7 bases separated the two germline ends. The CDR3 DNA reads TGTGCCAGCAGTTACGCTAAGGATCAGCCCCAGCATTTT. It encodes CASSYAKDQPQHF.

There are a few counts of this clonotype. The chain couples TRBV11-2 to TRBJ2-7, with D perhaps being TRBD1 or TRBD2 (5 bases each). The CDR3 is made up of 14 amino acids. Germline V gives CDR1 SGHAT, CDR2 FQNNGV. Trimming took off 5 bases at V and 6 bases at J, with 17 bases between the two ends. CDR3 sequence reads: CASSAGTRGSEQYF. In DNA, the CDR3 is TGTGCCAGCAGCGCCGGGACCAGAGGATCCGAGCAGTACTTC.

This clonotype was counted a few times. This chain links TRBV7-3 with TRBJ2-2; D is unresolved. Germline assignment: CDR1 SGHTA and CDR2 FQGTGA. This CDR3 spans 11 amino acids. Trimming removed 6 bases from V and 2 bases from J, with 1 base in between. CDR3 sequence: CASSNTGELFF. CDR3 DNA sequence: TGTGCCAGCAGTAACACCGGGGAGCTGTTTTTT. Filled out from reference TRBV7-3 and TRBJ2-2, the complete variable domain reads GAGVSQTPSNKVTEKGKYVELRCDPISGHTALYWYRQSLGQGPEFLIYFQGTGAADDSGLPNDRFFAVRPEGSVSTLKIQRTERGDSAVYLCASSNTGELFFGEGSRLTVL.

This sequence joins TRBV5-4 and TRBJ1-1; D unclear. The germline V gene encodes CDR1 SGHNT and CDR2 YYREEE (reference sequence). This CDR3 contains 15 residues. V lost 2 bases to trimming and J lost 4 bases, with 15 bases between them. CDR3 in amino acids: CASSLAGTVGTEAFF. The CDR3, as DNA: TGTGCCAGCAGCTTAGCAGGAACCGTTGGCACTGAAGCTTTCTTT. The full variable domain, in which reference TRBV5-4 and TRBJ1-1 provide the parts outside the CDR3, is ETGVTQSPTHLIKTRGQQVTLRCSSQSGHNTVSWYQQALGQGPQFIFQYYREEENGRGNFPPRFSGLQFPNYSSELNVNALELDDSALYLCASSLAGTVGTEAFFGQGTRLTVV.

This chain joins TRBV9 and TRBJ1-1; 9 bases align to TRBD1. The CDR3 runs 13 residues. J gave up 6 bases and V 5 bases, and 5 bases lay outside the gene matches. CDR1 is SGDLS, CDR2 YYNGEE, per germline. CDR3 loop: CASSTDRGAEAFF. DNA of the CDR3: TGTGCCAGCAGTACGGACAGGGGCGCTGAAGCTTTCTTT.

Note on this clonotype: Since the CDR3 does not end with the conserved phenylalanine or tryptophan, this likely comes from a read error. The chain couples TRBV3-1 to TRBJ2-7; tentatively, D is TRBD2 (6 bases). The CDR3 runs 12 residues. Per germline, CDR1 LGHDT and CDR2 YNNKEL (reference sequence). The V end lost 2 bases, the J end lost 7 bases, and 9 bases lay between the germline ends. The CDR3 coding sequence is TGTGCCAGCAGCCAACGGGCGGGGGAGCAGTACTTA. Encoded protein: CASSQRAGEQYL.

This clonotype showed up many times. This chain joins TRBV18 and TRBJ1-1; D might be TRBD1 (6 bases). The V gene lost 0 bases and the J gene lost 7 bases, with 27 bases spanning the gap. Germline V gene data show CDR1 as KGHSH and CDR2 as LQKENI. This CDR3 has 19 amino acids. The CDR3 coding sequence is TGTGCCAGCTCACCACCGTTGGTTTACAGGGAGTGGGGGGATTATGAAGCTTTCTTT. Its protein is CASSPPLVYREWGDYEAFF.

In this sample, this clonotype turned up a few times. V and J are TRBV2 and TRBJ2-3; TRBD2 is a possible D gene (6 bases). CDR1 SNHLY and CDR2 FYNNEI come from the germline V gene. The CDR3 runs to 13 residues. The germline V and J ends were trimmed by 4 bases and 2 bases, with 7 bases remaining between them. CDR3 amino acids: CASSGTTTDTQYF. The CDR3 coding sequence is TGTGCCAGCAGTGGGACTACCACAGATACGCAGTATTTT.

This clonotype came up a few times. This chain uses TRBV11-2 with TRBJ1-4, with 7 bases lining up with TRBD1. There are 15 residues in the CDR3. Trimming removed 5 bases from V and 1 base from J; junction bases left unmatched: 4. The germline gives CDR1 SGHAT, CDR2 FQNNGV. CDR3 sequence reads: CASSQTGETNEKLFF. In DNA form, the CDR3 reads TGTGCCAGCAGCCAAACAGGGGAAACTAATGAAAAACTGTTTTTT. The full variable domain, its missing parts supplied by reference TRBV11-2 and TRBJ1-4, is EAGVAQSPRYKIIEKRQSVAFWCNPISGHATLYWYQQILGQGPKLLIQFQNNGVVDDSQLPKDRFSAERLKGVDSTLKIQPAKLEDSAVYLCASSQTGETNEKLFFGSGTQLSVL.

The V gene is TRBV6-5, the J gene TRBJ1-2; possibly TRBD1 for D (5 bases). The germline V gene encodes CDR1 MNHEY and CDR2 SVGAGI. V lost 6 bases to trimming and J lost 3 bases, with 11 bases between them. This CDR3 has 13 amino acids. The CDR3 reads CASSPGAYYGYTF. The CDR3 DNA sequence: TGTGCCAGCAGCCCCGGGGCTTACTATGGCTACACCTTC.

This clonotype has a count of ten or more. V is TRBV12-3 or TRBV12-4 and J is TRBJ2-5; TRBD2 is a possible D gene (6 bases). The V gene lost 6 bases and the J gene lost 7 bases, with 15 bases spanning the gap. This CDR3 has 13 amino acids. The CDR3 is CASRPREVGTQYF. The CDR3 coding sequence is TGTGCCAGCAGACCGAGGGAGGTGGGGACCCAGTACTTC.

This clonotype has just a few counts. V and J are TRBV6-5 and TRBJ2-7; D not resolved. The germline V gene encodes CDR1 MNHEY and CDR2 SVGAGI. With 5 bases removed from V and 3 bases from J, the gap between germline ends came to 11 bases. The CDR3 spans 13 residues. CDR3: CASSKGLGYEQYF. For the CDR3, the DNA is TGTGCCAGCAGTAAAGGGTTGGGCTACGAGCAGTACTTC.

This clonotype was picked up a small number of times. This rearrangement joins TRBV12-3 or TRBV12-4 to TRBJ1-5; tentatively, D is TRBD1 (5 bases). The CDR3 has 11 residues. Trimming took off 6 bases at V and 15 bases at J, with 15 bases between the two ends. The CDR3 spells CASRDAGPPHF. CDR3 coding DNA: TGTGCCAGCAGGGACGCGGGGCCACCGCATTTT.

This clonotype was seen more than once but under ten times. This chain links TRBV5-1 with TRBJ1-6, with D possibly being TRBD1 (5 bases). The germline gives CDR1 SGHRS, CDR2 YFSETQ. The V end was cut by 0 bases, the J end by 8 bases, with 12 bases between. This CDR3 region has 15 residues. CDR3 sequence reads: CASSLVAGLDSPLHF. DNA for the CDR3: TGCGCCAGCAGCTTGGTGGCGGGACTGGATTCACCCCTCCACTTT. Full variable domain (missing parts from reference TRBV5-1 and TRBJ1-6): KAGVTQTPRYLIKTRGQQVTLSCSPISGHRSVSWYQQTPGQGLQFLFEYFSETQRNKGNFPGRFSGRQFSNSRSEMNVSTLELGDSALYLCASSLVAGLDSPLHFGNGTRLTVT.

The V gene is TRBV6-5, the J gene TRBJ1-2, with D tentatively TRBD1 (6 bases). The germline gives CDR1 MNHEY, CDR2 SVGAGI. This CDR3 spans 15 amino acids. V lost 1 base and J 8 bases, leaving 17 bases between the germline ends. In nucleotides, the CDR3 is TGTGCCAGCAGTTACTTTGGGCGGGGGGCCGTCGGCTACACCTTC. It encodes CASSYFGRGAVGYTF.

In its sample, this clonotype was seen a few times. J is TRBJ2-2 and V is TRBV6-5; D could derive from TRBD1 or TRBD2 (5 bases each). The CDR3 contains 17 residues. Germline V gene sequence: CDR1 MNHEY, CDR2 SVGAGI. Between the trimmed V and J ends, which lost 3 bases and 7 bases, there was a span of 21 bases. CDR3 sequence: CASSYSRDGARGGELFF. Written as DNA, the CDR3 is TGTGCCAGCAGTTATAGTCGGGACGGGGCGAGGGGCGGGGAGCTGTTTTTT.

The chain links TRBV28 to TRBJ1-6, with 8 bases aligning to TRBD1. CDR3 length: 15 amino acids. The germline V gene encodes CDR1 MDHEN and CDR2 SYDVKM. V lost 7 bases, J lost 9 bases, and 11 bases stayed unmatched. The CDR3 loop is CASTPNRGFVSPLHF. Written as DNA, the CDR3 is TGTGCCAGCACGCCAAACAGGGGGTTTGTTTCACCCCTCCACTTT.

This clonotype occurred many times. CDR3 sequence: CASSYSSDSSKNIQYF. The CDR3 region has the DNA TGTGCCAGCAGTTACTCTTCGGACTCTTCCAAAAACATTCAGTACTTC. The rearrangement links TRBV6-5 to TRBJ2-4, with D tentatively TRBD2 (5 bases). Germline assignment: CDR1 MNHEY and CDR2 SVGAGI. This CDR3 contains 16 residues. V was pared by 0 bases and J by 2 bases, with 11 bases between.